These T cell receptor beta chains were read from a single sample in a study of blood T cells in healthy people across ages. TCRdb independently ran MiXCR on the 5' RACE reads; one entry per CDR3 protein. The table lists about 1,500,000 distinct CDR3 sequences, approximately 38% of them singletons, with 6.5% to 10% in the top ten. The sequenced material came from blood. The receptors derive from a woman aged 18-35 years in good health. Each CDR3 is given with its conserved first and last residue. Fields, in order: D gene, V gene, J gene, clone size, CDR3 DNA, CDR3 protein. A D gene is named only where the DNA matches it firmly. Size is stated for part of the rows, as once, few or many counts, or as a class when the clone is expanded.

d_call: -
v_call: TRBV2
j_call: TRBJ2-7
clone_size: -
cdr3_nt: TGTGCCAGCGGCGTATTCCGAGGCGAGCAGTACTTC
cdr3_aa: CASGVFRGEQYF

d_call: -
v_call: TRBV4-2
j_call: TRBJ1-5
clone_size: once
cdr3_nt: TGTGCCAGCAGCCAAGATAGAGGACTTGGGGGTCAGCCCCAGCATTTT
cdr3_aa: CASSQDRGLGGQPQHF

d_call: -
v_call: TRBV29-1
j_call: TRBJ1-2
clone_size: once
cdr3_nt: TGCAGCGTTGAAGATCTTGGGAGCTATGGCTACACCTTC
cdr3_aa: CSVEDLGSYGYTF

d_call: -
v_call: TRBV4-2
j_call: TRBJ2-3
clone_size: -
cdr3_nt: TGTGCCAGCAGCCAAAAGGGTCGGGGGGCATTTGATACGCAGTATTTT
cdr3_aa: CASSQKGRGAFDTQYF

d_call: TRBD2
v_call: TRBV7-9
j_call: TRBJ2-3
clone_size: -
cdr3_nt: TGTGCCAGCAGCTTAGCCGCGCGGGGGAGGACAGATACGCAGTATTTT
cdr3_aa: CASSLAARGRTDTQYF

d_call: -
v_call: TRBV6-5
j_call: TRBJ2-3
clone_size: few
cdr3_nt: TGTGCCAGCAGTTACACCCGGTCCACAGATACGCAGTATTTT
cdr3_aa: CASSYTRSTDTQYF

d_call: TRBD2
v_call: TRBV12-3/TRBV12-4
j_call: TRBJ2-7
clone_size: -
cdr3_nt: TGTGCCAGCACCAACGGGGCTAGCGGGGGAGGCGAGCAGTACTTC
cdr3_aa: CASTNGASGGGEQYF

d_call: TRBD1
v_call: TRBV20-1
j_call: TRBJ2-7
clone_size: few
cdr3_nt: TGCAGTGCTCGGATCGGACAGGCAGCCTACGAGCAGTACTTC
cdr3_aa: CSARIGQAAYEQYF

d_call: -
v_call: TRBV6-2/TRBV6-3
j_call: TRBJ2-7
clone_size: -
cdr3_nt: TGTGCCAGCTGCCCTCCCCGGGACTCTTTCTACAATGAGCAGTACTTC
cdr3_aa: CASCPPRDSFYNEQYF

d_call: -
v_call: TRBV12-3/TRBV12-4
j_call: TRBJ1-1
clone_size: -
cdr3_nt: TGTGCCAGCAGTTTATGGGTGACGGAGAACACTGAAGCTTTCTTT
cdr3_aa: CASSLWVTENTEAFF

d_call: TRBD2
v_call: TRBV9
j_call: TRBJ2-5
clone_size: -
cdr3_nt: TGTGCCAGCAGCGAGTCGGGGGGTGCTTTCAAAGAGACCCAGTACTTC
cdr3_aa: CASSESGGAFKETQYF

d_call: -
v_call: TRBV7-2
j_call: TRBJ2-5
clone_size: few
cdr3_nt: TGTGCCAGCAGCTCAGTCGGACTGGGGTGGGAGACCCAGTACTTC
cdr3_aa: CASSSVGLGWETQYF

d_call: -
v_call: TRBV25-1
j_call: TRBJ1-4
clone_size: few
cdr3_nt: TGTGCCAGCAGTGATTCGCCCCTCAGTGGAAAACTGTTTTTT
cdr3_aa: CASSDSPLSGKLFF

d_call: TRBD2
v_call: TRBV3-1
j_call: TRBJ2-1
clone_size: few
cdr3_nt: TGTGCCAGCAGCCCGCGACTAGCGGTACACAATGAGCAGTTCTTC
cdr3_aa: CASSPRLAVHNEQFF

d_call: -
v_call: TRBV4-1
j_call: TRBJ2-7
clone_size: many
cdr3_nt: TGCGCCAGCAGCCAAGAAGGTGGTGCTACCTACGAGCAGTACTTC
cdr3_aa: CASSQEGGATYEQYF

d_call: -
v_call: TRBV28
j_call: TRBJ2-7
clone_size: few
cdr3_nt: TGTGCCAGCAGTCCGGGTGTAGGCGTAGGCTACGAGCAGTACTTC
cdr3_aa: CASSPGVGVGYEQYF

d_call: -
v_call: TRBV20-1
j_call: TRBJ2-4
clone_size: -
cdr3_nt: TGCAGTGCTAGAGGCAGCGAAGAGGCCCAGTACTTC
cdr3_aa: CSARGSEEAQYF

d_call: -
v_call: TRBV24-1
j_call: TRBJ1-1
clone_size: -
cdr3_nt: TGTGCCACGGAGGCAGGGACGAACACTGAAGCTTTCTTT
cdr3_aa: CATEAGTNTEAFF

d_call: -
v_call: TRBV5-1
j_call: TRBJ2-6
clone_size: -
cdr3_nt: TGCGCCAGCAGAGTAGCGGCTCACTCTGGGGCCAACGTCCTGACTTTC
cdr3_aa: CASRVAAHSGANVLTF

d_call: -
v_call: TRBV10-2
j_call: TRBJ2-5
clone_size: -
cdr3_nt: TGCGCCAGCAGCGCCCCAAGGGGCAGCCGGGGGGCATACCAAGAGACCCAGTACTTC
cdr3_aa: CASSAPRGSRGAYQETQYF

d_call: -
v_call: TRBV19
j_call: TRBJ2-7
clone_size: -
cdr3_nt: TGTGCCAGTAGTAGCGCGGGGCTCACCTACAATGAGCAGTACTTC
cdr3_aa: CASSSAGLTYNEQYF

d_call: -
v_call: TRBV10-3
j_call: TRBJ1-4
clone_size: -
cdr3_nt: TGTGCCATCAGTGAGAATGGGGCTAATGAAAAACTGTTTTTT
cdr3_aa: CAISENGANEKLFF

d_call: TRBD2
v_call: TRBV11-1
j_call: TRBJ2-1
clone_size: -
cdr3_nt: TGTGCCAGCAGCTACGGACGAGCGGGAGGCTATGAGCAGTTCTTC
cdr3_aa: CASSYGRAGGYEQFF

d_call: TRBD1
v_call: TRBV5-1
j_call: TRBJ2-1
clone_size: few
cdr3_nt: TGCGCCAGCAATAAGGGGGCAAACTACAATGAGCAGTTCTTC
cdr3_aa: CASNKGANYNEQFF

d_call: -
v_call: TRBV6-2/TRBV6-3
j_call: TRBJ2-1
clone_size: -
cdr3_nt: TGTGCCAGCAGTTACTCCGCGGGAACCCAAGAGACCCAGTTCTTC
cdr3_aa: CASSYSAGTQETQFF

d_call: TRBD1
v_call: TRBV5-1
j_call: TRBJ1-1
clone_size: -
cdr3_nt: TGCGCCAGCAGCTTTTCTACAGGGGGAGGCACTGAAGCTTTCTTT
cdr3_aa: CASSFSTGGGTEAFF